A single T cell receptor beta chain is shown here with its context. What it recognizes is unknown. This entry belongs to a study of cytomegalovirus exposure and HLA in healthy donors. About the study: Most donors, roughly 84% of a few hundred genotyped, fell in the Caucasian-associated ancestry cluster.

Researchers ran the PCR with 60 Vbeta and 13 Jbeta primers. Sequencing was performed with immunoSEQ multiplex PCR; in TCRdb, only in-frame clones are kept and a portion is missing. The sample lists fewer than 200,000 clones; approximately 80% were seen once. Findings and caveats of the study: A later analysis linked a missense DCLRE1C variant to TCR beta V- and J-gene trimming. Being productive about 87% or about 30% of the time was typical of most TCR beta V segments in an earlier analysis.

The germline V gene has CDR1 MDHEN and CDR2 SYDVKM. The ends lost 5 bases at V and 7 bases at J; junction bases unmatched: 9. This CDR3 is 16 amino acids long. The V and J genes are TRBV28 and TRBJ1-5; 12 positions match TRBD1. This receptor was obtained from a woman aged 45-60 years in good health and CMV-seropositive. Specimen: PBMCs. CDR3 nucleotide sequence: TGTGCCAGCAGTCCCACCGGGACAGGGGGCTGGCAGCCCCAGCATTTT. This sequence encodes CASSPTGTGGWQPQHF.